The clone carrying this T cell receptor (beta chain) has just a few counts. Germline lookup yields CDR1 DFQATT and CDR2 SNEGSKA (reference sequence). This CDR3 contains 11 residues. Trimming removed 2 bases at V and 6 bases at J, with 7 bases between. The sample comes from a study of T-cell reconstitution after alpha-beta-depleted transplantation in children. Using unique molecular identifiers, the investigators prepared the TCRbeta library. TCRdb re-analysed the PCR reads in MiXCR, keeping a single row per CDR3 protein. The sample holds about 340,000 distinct CDR3 sequences; approximately 10% are singletons and the top ten take under 3%.

The source was PBMCs from the stem cell graft donor, collected from the stem cell graft. This sequence originates from a human donor who donated a stem cell graft to a child with acute lymphoblastic leukemia. The chain has TRBV20-1 and TRBJ1-1, with no clear D. The CDR3 coding sequence is TGCAGTGCTAGAAGCCCCTCTGAAGCTTTCTTT. Protein sequence: CSARSPSEAFF.